A selection of T cell receptor beta chains follows, all from one sample in a study of shared clonotypes between healthy human individuals. The assay was immunoSEQ multiplex PCR, and TCRdb's table has in-frame clones only and misses some. The data hold about 1.5 million clones, with 98% observed a single time. The sequencing sample was made of naive CD4+ T cells sorted from blood. Source of these receptors: a man under 40 in good health. CDR3s include the opening cysteine and the closing phenylalanine or tryptophan.

>TRBJ2-7|TRBV29-1|13
CSVEAQGTYEQYF
>TRBJ1-4|TRBV4-1|15
CASSLGQATNEKLFF
>TRBJ1-1|TRBV7-6|13
CASSINMNTEAFF
>TRBJ1-3|TRBV28|16
CASSGGGSSSGNTIYF
>TRBJ2-5|TRBV28|15
CASRPPGQGGETQYF
>TRBJ2-7|TRBV18|14
CACAGQRGSYEQYF
>TRBJ2-6|TRBV9|16
CASSPAQGSGANVLTF
>TRBJ2-1|TRBV5-3|9
CARRRSEFF
>TRBJ2-5|TRBV28|15
CASSSVGGPQETQYF
>TRBJ1-2|TRBV5-6|15
CASSGRQGPNYGYTF
>TRBJ2-7|TRBV5-1|14
CASSGREPSYEQYF
>TRBJ1-1|TRBV4-1|15
CASSQVIGIGTEAFF
>TRBJ2-1|TRBV5-4|14
CASSLGGSGGEQFF
>TRBJ1-1|TRBV5-1|16
CASSGTGRFRNTEAFF
>TRBJ2-2|TRBV28|15
CASSYLEAGTGELFF
>TRBJ2-7|TRBV18|14
CASSDLQPLDEQYF
>TRBJ1-2|TRBV19|15
CASSTRPLLTYGYTF
>TRBJ2-5|TRBV15|14
CATSRRTYQETQYF
>TRBJ1-2|TRBV28|13
CASSFGQGIGYTF
>TRBJ2-2|TRBV11-3|17
CASSFAVGTGDTGELFF